A selection of T cell receptor beta chains follows, all from one sample in a study of monozygotic twins with inflammatory bowel disease. TCRdb processed the 5' RACE reads again and assigns one entry to each CDR3 protein, with no DNA. The specimen's table records nearly 450,000 distinct CDR3 sequences. The sequenced sample was blood. The receptor source for this set is a human donor with ulcerative colitis or Crohn's disease, or a healthy co-twin of an affected twin (not recorded which). CDR3s include the opening cysteine and the closing phenylalanine or tryptophan. Fields, in order: V gene, J gene, CDR3 protein.

TRBV6-2/TRBV6-3,TRBJ1-2,CASSYGTGGWNGYTF
TRBV29-1,TRBJ2-2,CSVVVGGRGGELFF
TRBV5-1,TRBJ1-2,CASGTGSAYGYTF
TRBV6-5,TRBJ2-2,CASSLSRQTGELFF
TRBV28,TRBJ1-5,CASSLRAGQPQHF
TRBV20-1,TRBJ1-5,CSARKPSGENQPQHF
TRBV7-3,TRBJ2-1,CASSLTIQQSPQFF
TRBV14,TRBJ1-2,CASSQQTTNYGYTF
TRBV18,TRBJ1-5,CASSSGTTSNQPQHF
TRBV19,TRBJ1-2,CASSIGFFGYTF
TRBV10-3,TRBJ1-1,CAISELRTGERTEAFF
TRBV4-1,TRBJ2-3,CASSQAFRQGMGTDTQYF
TRBV19,TRBJ1-2,CASSMGQPPGYTF
TRBV6-2/TRBV6-3,TRBJ2-3,CASRSLGRGDTQYF